One TCR beta chain is described in this entry. Its specificity is unknown. These data belong to a study of T-cell memory formation after mild COVID-19. Study observations and caveats: Some clones that responded turned up in pre-infection memory, which suggests that cross-reactive memory joined in. Largely, contracting CD4+ clones fell within CM and EM, and contracting CD8+ clones within EMRA.

TCRalpha and TCRbeta libraries used 5'RACE with constant-segment primers and UMIs. TCRdb analysed the 5' RACE reads with MiXCR anew, one entry per CDR3 protein. The data contain fewer than 700,000 distinct CDR3 sequences, approximately 18% of them singletons. The sequence was obtained from an adult woman who had mild COVID-19 (a few samples of this study predate the infection). Cell type and time point are not known. Sequencing was performed on PBMCs or a T cell subset sorted from them (not recorded which).

Here the CDR3 DNA reads TGTGCCAGCAGCTTAGTAGGAAATAGCAATCAGCCCCAGCATTTT. It translates to CASSLVGNSNQPQHF. The V call is TRBV7-2, the J call TRBJ1-5; D is ambiguous. Germline values: CDR1 SGHTA, CDR2 FQGNSA. This CDR3 spans 15 amino acids. Trimming shortened V by 1 base and J by 0 bases, and 7 bases separated the two germline ends. The full variable domain, its missing parts supplied by reference TRBV7-2 and TRBJ1-5, is GAGVSQSPSNKVTEKGKDVELRCDPISGHTALYWYRQSLGQGLEFLIYFQGNSAPDKSGLPSDRFSAERTGGSVSTLTIQRTQQEDSAVYLCASSLVGNSNQPQHFGDGTRLSIL.